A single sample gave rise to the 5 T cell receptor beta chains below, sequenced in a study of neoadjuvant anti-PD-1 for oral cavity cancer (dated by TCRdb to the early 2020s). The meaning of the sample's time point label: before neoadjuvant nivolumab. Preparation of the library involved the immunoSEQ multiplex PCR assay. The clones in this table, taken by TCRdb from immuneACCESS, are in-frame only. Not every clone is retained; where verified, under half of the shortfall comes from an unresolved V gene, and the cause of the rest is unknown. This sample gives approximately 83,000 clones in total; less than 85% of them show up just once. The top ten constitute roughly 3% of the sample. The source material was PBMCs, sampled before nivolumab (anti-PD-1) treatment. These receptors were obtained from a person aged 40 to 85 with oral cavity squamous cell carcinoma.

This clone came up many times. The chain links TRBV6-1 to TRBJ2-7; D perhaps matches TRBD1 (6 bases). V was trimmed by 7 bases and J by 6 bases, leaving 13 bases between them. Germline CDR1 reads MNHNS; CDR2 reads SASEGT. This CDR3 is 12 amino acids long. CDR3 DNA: TGTGCCAGCACTGTAGTAGGGGGCGAGCAGTACTTC. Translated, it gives CASTVVGGEQYF.

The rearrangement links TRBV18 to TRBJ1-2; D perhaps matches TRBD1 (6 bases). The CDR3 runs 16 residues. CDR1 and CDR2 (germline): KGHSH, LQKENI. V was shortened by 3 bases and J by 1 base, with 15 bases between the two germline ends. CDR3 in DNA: TGTGCCAGCTCACCGCTACAAGGGGGTCTTAACTATGGCTACACCTTC. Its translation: CASSPLQGGLNYGYTF.

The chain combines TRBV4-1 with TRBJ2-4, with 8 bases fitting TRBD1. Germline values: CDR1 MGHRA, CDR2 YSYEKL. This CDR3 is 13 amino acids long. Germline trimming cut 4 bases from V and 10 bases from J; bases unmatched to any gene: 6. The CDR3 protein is CASSLDRQGIQYF. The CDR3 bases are TGCGCCAGCAGCCTCGACCGACAGGGGATTCAGTACTTC.

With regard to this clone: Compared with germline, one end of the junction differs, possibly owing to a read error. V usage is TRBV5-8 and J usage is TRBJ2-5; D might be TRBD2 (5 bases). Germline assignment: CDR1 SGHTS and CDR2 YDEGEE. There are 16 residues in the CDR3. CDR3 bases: TGTGCCAGCAGCTTGCGAGAGGGTAGTACTCAAGGGACCCAGTACTTC. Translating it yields CASSLREGSTQGTQYF.

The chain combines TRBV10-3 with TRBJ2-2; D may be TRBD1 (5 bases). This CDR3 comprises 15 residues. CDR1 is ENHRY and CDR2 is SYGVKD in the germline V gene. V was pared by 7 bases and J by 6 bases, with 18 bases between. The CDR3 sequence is CAIKAGREIAGELFF. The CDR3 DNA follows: TGTGCCATCAAGGCAGGGCGAGAGATCGCCGGGGAGCTGTTTTTT.